This TCR beta chain was observed in a study of glioma-infiltrating T cells after dendritic cell vaccination. The immunoSEQ assay amplified TCRB CDR3 from up to roughly 2 ug DNA. Amplification used 60 V beta primers and 13 J beta primers. Method: immunoSEQ multiplex PCR; TCRdb's copy keeps in-frame clones and lacks some. The data show roughly 83,000 clones, under 90% seen once. The sequence came from a human donor with glioblastoma. Sample: blood, taken before dendritic cell vaccination.

The CDR3, as DNA: TGCGCCAGCAGCTTGGAGCGGTACCGGGCAGATACGCAGTATTTT. This sequence encodes CASSLERYRADTQYF. The chain couples TRBV5-1 to TRBJ2-3; maybe TRBD2 (5 bases). This CDR3 spans 15 amino acids. Germline CDR1 and CDR2: SGHRS and YFSETQ. With 0 bases removed from V and 4 bases from J, the gap between germline ends came to 12 bases. Using reference TRBV5-1 and TRBJ2-3 for the parts outside the CDR3, the full variable domain is KAGVTQTPRYLIKTRGQQVTLSCSPISGHRSVSWYQQTPGQGLQFLFEYFSETQRNKGNFPGRFSGRQFSNSRSEMNVSTLELGDSALYLCASSLERYRADTQYFGPGTRLTVL.